The TCR beta chain under discussion was sequenced for a study of identical twins (TCRdb year 2016). Broadly, across the study: TCR alpha and beta repertoires from monozygotic twins, unrelated adults of various ages and cord blood were deep-sequenced to test whether fetal clonotypes persist. Replicate twin experiments were performed at different times using different library preparation protocols to rule out contamination. Results the study describes overall, beyond this receptor: Compared with coincidental sharing between unrelated individuals, out-of-frame TCR alpha sequences shared between twins had an excess of sequences with low generation probability. Fewer insertions were carried by abundant cord blood beta clonotypes; a weaker similar trend was observed in young adult naive repertoires, while no such trend was observed in memory repertoires. Invariant T cells such as MAIT and iNKT could partly confound zero-insertion analyses, though diverse VJ usage argued against this for most clonotypes. In beta out-of-frame sequences, excess twin sharing was weaker, because having fewer shared sequences lowered the signal-to-noise ratio. Recombination models systematically underestimated out-of-frame TCR alpha sharing in monozygotic twins but agreed with sharing between unrelated individuals. Because the same donors could not be followed over many years, the conclusions depended on cross-sectional statistical analysis.

Every donor in the study was a healthy Caucasian. Three pairs of female monozygotic twins, all aged roughly 18 to 30 years, made up the twin cohort. CD4+ and CD8+ T cell populations were isolated with positive isolation kits from Invitrogen. Library construction relied on 5' RACE. The instrument given in TCRdb is Illumina HiSeq 2000. A universal primer binding site was added through template switching, and the final cDNA carried a unique molecular identifier so that TCR cDNA molecules could be counted accurately. First-strand cDNA for TCR alpha and beta chains was synthesized from specific primers in the conserved constant-segment region. To control for contamination, every cDNA library was double barcoded, receiving both a SMART-Mk sample barcode and Illumina barcodes. TruSeq adapter sequences and Illumina sample barcodes were added in two successive PCR steps. The TCR alpha and beta cDNA libraries were sequenced on the Illumina HiSeq platform using custom primers. On the study's bioinformatics: Unique molecular identifiers were extracted from raw reads with MiGEC, and CDR3 positions were determined with MiXCR. Recombination models were inferred per individual with the repgenHMM and IGoR tools using an EM algorithm. The tcR package in R was used for shared clonotype analysis, with sharing normalized by the product of cloneset sizes. Out-of-frame nonproductive sequences were analyzed to study raw recombination free of thymic and clonal selection effects. TCRdb applied fastp at Q25 and MiXCR to the public reads, then kept only in-frame beta chains. Rows with one shared CDR3 protein collapse into an entry with the most common genes and DNA. For this entry, the V and J calls and clone size follow TCRdb and not the study's own pipeline. In all, the sample holds about 530,000 distinct CDR3 sequences, and approximately 20% of those were seen once. The top ten constitute approximately 0.52% of the sample.

Comments on this clonotype: Its antigen remains unidentified. Qualities for individual bases were not recorded, and no much larger clone is one base off.

Another study also made use of these data, one on yellow fever vaccine responses in identical twins. From that second study: The T cell response to vaccination in identical twins was reported by the authors to appear partly convergent and partly personalized. In the study, vaccine-responding T cell clones were precisely tracked in identical twins.

Sequencing was performed on CD4+ T cells sorted from blood. This receptor was taken from a woman under 30 in good health.

The base sequence is TGCAGTGCTAGCGGGGACAGGTCTACCTATGGCTACACCTTC. It is translated as CSASGDRSTYGYTF. The receptor chain draws on TRBV20-1 and TRBJ1-2; 8 middle bases align to TRBD1. CDR1 DFQATT and CDR2 SNEGSKA were looked up in the germline V gene (reference sequence). There are 14 amino acids in the CDR3, from cysteine to phenylalanine inclusive. The DNA shown is the 42-base CDR3, in frame from base 1. V trim: 3 bases; J trim: 4 bases; unmatched bases: 7.